This record looks at one T cell receptor (beta chain) sequence and its context. This entry is derived from a study of blood T cell repertoires in COVID-19. Study-wide context: T cells, B-cell-depleted T cells, or PBMCs supplied cDNA or gDNA.

Authors' data handling: Counts of nucleated cells, estimated from reference gene primer amplification, were obtained. Only in-frame clones appear in the TCRdb table, and some are missing; sequencing was by immunoSEQ multiplex PCR. Clonal size and the V and J genes are those of that table, whereas D and trimming came from the DNA. Of about 96,000 clones in the sample, about four fifths were seen once. This clonotype originated in a woman in her sixties with acute or convalescent COVID-19. The sample comprised peripheral blood.

Written as DNA, the CDR3 is TGTGCCAGTAGTATAGAACCGGGACAGGAGTACTTC. Translating it yields CASSIEPGQEYF. The rearrangement joins TRBV19 to TRBJ2-7, with TRBD1 matching over 8 bases. The germline V gene has CDR1 LNHDA and CDR2 SQIVND (reference sequence). Trimming at V came to 0 bases and at J to 11 bases, leaving 3 bases not matched to a gene. The CDR3 spans 12 residues.